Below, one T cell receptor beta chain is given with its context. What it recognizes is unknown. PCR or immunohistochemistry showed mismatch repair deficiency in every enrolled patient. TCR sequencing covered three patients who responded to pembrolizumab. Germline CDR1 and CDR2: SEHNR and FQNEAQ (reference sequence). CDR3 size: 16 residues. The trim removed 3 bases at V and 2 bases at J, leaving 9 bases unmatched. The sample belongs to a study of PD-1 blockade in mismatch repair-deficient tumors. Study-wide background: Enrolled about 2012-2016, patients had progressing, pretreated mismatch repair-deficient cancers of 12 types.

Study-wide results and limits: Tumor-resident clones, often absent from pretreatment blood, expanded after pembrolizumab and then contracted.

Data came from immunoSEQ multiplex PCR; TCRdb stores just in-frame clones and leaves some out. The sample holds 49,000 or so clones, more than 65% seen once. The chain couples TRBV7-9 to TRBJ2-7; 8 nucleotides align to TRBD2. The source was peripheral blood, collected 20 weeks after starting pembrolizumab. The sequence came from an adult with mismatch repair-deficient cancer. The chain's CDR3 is CASSFGGRGGTYEQYF. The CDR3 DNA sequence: TGTGCCAGCAGCTTCGGGGGCCGCGGGGGGACCTACGAGCAGTACTTC.